Below are 9 T cell receptor beta chains sequenced from a single sample in a study of T-cell reconstitution after alpha-beta-depleted transplantation in children. Researchers prepared the TCRbeta library using unique molecular identifiers, the study reports. From the PCR reads, TCRdb called clonotypes with MiXCR, one entry per CDR3 protein. The table shows 380,000 or so distinct CDR3 sequences, with 10% to 15% occurring only once. Sequenced material: PBMCs, taken from the stem cell graft. Receptors were obtained from a human donor who donated a stem cell graft to a child with Fanconi anemia.

Concerning this clonotype: Germline and junction disagree at one end, which may indicate a read error. The rearrangement uses TRBV3-1 and TRBJ1-1; 7 nucleotides line up with TRBD1. Germline assignment: CDR1 LGHDT and CDR2 YNNKEL (reference sequence). This CDR3 has 13 amino acids. This CDR3 is CVSSQEGQSEAFF. The CDR3 nucleotides read TGTGTCAGCAGCCAAGAGGGACAGAGTGAAGCTTTCTTT.

This clonotype was seen ten or more times. This chain joins TRBV5-1 and TRBJ1-2; no clear D gene. The CDR3 is 14 residues long. V lost 5 bases and J lost 6, with 17 bases in between. Per germline, CDR1 SGHRS and CDR2 YFSETQ. For the CDR3, the DNA is TGCGCCAGCAGTCTACGCGGGAACGCGGATGGCTACACCTTC. It encodes CASSLRGNADGYTF.

This clonotype was counted a few times. The genes are TRBV11-2 and TRBJ2-7; D call uncertain. V lost 0 bases, J lost 4 bases, and 10 bases lay in between. Germline CDR1 and CDR2: SGHAT and FQNNGV. CDR3 length: 14 residues. The CDR3 coding sequence is TGTGCCAGCAGCTTAGATTACGGAGTATACGAGCAGTACTTC. Amino acid sequence: CASSLDYGVYEQYF.

This clonotype came up a few times. The V gene is TRBV5-1, the J gene TRBJ2-2; the match to TRBD1 covers 9 bases. The CDR3 runs to 16 residues. The germline gives CDR1 SGHRS, CDR2 YFSETQ. V shed 0 bases and J 1 base; nucleotides not matched to a gene: 1. CDR3 nucleotides: TGCGCCAGCAGCTTGGAGGGACAGGGGAACACCGGGGAGCTGTTTTTT. Its protein is CASSLEGQGNTGELFF.

This clonotype was counted between two and nine times. V gene TRBV5-6 combines with J gene TRBJ2-6; 7 bases fit TRBD1. Germline V CDR1 and CDR2: SGHDT, YYEEEE. Trimming at V came to 4 bases and at J to 0 bases, leaving 4 bases not matched to a gene. The CDR3 contains 16 residues. CDR3 residues: CASSPDRDSGANVLTF. CDR3 in DNA: TGTGCCAGCAGCCCAGACAGGGACTCTGGGGCCAACGTCCTGACTTTC.

This clonotype was seen a few times. The chain has TRBV28 and TRBJ2-1; weak D call: TRBD2 (5 bases). This CDR3 is built from 13 residues. V was clipped by 1 base and J by 15 bases, with 16 bases between them. Germline loops: CDR1 MDHEN, CDR2 SYDVKM. The CDR3 DNA reads as TGTGCCAGCAGTTTATTAGGACTCGCGCACGGGTTCTTC. Its protein is CASSLLGLAHGFF. Combining the CDR3 with reference TRBV28 and TRBJ2-1 gives the whole variable domain DVKVTQSSRYLVKRTGEKVFLECVQDMDHENMFWYRQDPGLGLRLIYFSYDVKMKEKGDIPEGYSVSREKKERFSLILESASTNQTSMYLCASSLLGLAHGFFGPGTRLTVL.

This clonotype was recorded a few times. The rearrangement links TRBV11-2 to TRBJ2-5; D is unclear. This CDR3 has 14 amino acids. Trimming left V 0 bases short and J 3 bases short, with 8 bases between. Germline lookup yields CDR1 SGHAT and CDR2 FQNNGV. This chain's CDR3 is CASSLDLQEETQYF. For the CDR3, the DNA is TGTGCCAGCAGCTTAGATCTCCAAGAAGAGACCCAGTACTTC.

The chain uses TRBV6-5 and TRBJ2-1; D possibly matches TRBD1 or TRBD2 (6 bases each). With 6 bases removed from V and 9 bases from J, the gap between germline ends came to 21 bases. CDR3 size: 15 residues. CDR1 and CDR2 from the germline V gene are MNHEY and SVGAGI. The CDR3 loop is CASSSFSIRGAEQFF. The CDR3, as DNA: TGTGCCAGCAGCTCATTCTCCATTAGGGGGGCTGAGCAGTTCTTC.

In its sample, this clonotype was seen many times. The chain carries TRBV12-3 or TRBV12-4 and TRBJ1-2; D unclear. This CDR3 comprises 13 residues. V dropped 3 bases and J dropped 2 bases, with 7 bases sitting between them. CDR3 amino acids: CASSFRSNYGYTF. The CDR3 coding sequence is TGTGCCAGCAGTTTTCGTAGCAACTATGGCTACACCTTC.